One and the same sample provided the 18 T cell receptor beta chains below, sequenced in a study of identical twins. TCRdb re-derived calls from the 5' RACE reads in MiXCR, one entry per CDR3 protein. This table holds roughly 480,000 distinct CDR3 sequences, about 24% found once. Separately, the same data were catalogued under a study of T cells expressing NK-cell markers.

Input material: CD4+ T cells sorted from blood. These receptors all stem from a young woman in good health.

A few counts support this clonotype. The CDR3 here is CSASHMGNTEAFF. The CDR3 DNA reads as TGCAGTGCTAGCCATATGGGGAACACTGAAGCTTTCTTT. The chain carries TRBV20-1 and TRBJ1-1; D gene ambiguous. The ends were cut back, 3 bases at V and 1 base at J, with 9 bases in the middle. CDR1 DFQATT and CDR2 SNEGSKA come from the germline V gene (reference sequence). The CDR3 is 13 residues long.

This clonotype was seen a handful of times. CDR3 in DNA: TGTGCCAGCAGCGTAGTAGCCCTGGGGGCTAGCCAGAGCTCCTACAATGAGCAGTTCTTC. Translation: CASSVVALGASQSSYNEQFF. The chain links TRBV9 to TRBJ2-1, with a weak D call TRBD1 (6 bases). The CDR3 is 20 amino acids. V lost 0 bases and J lost 0, with 22 bases in between. Germline V lookup: CDR1 SGDLS, CDR2 YYNGEE. Using reference TRBV9 and TRBJ2-1 for the parts outside the CDR3, the full variable domain is DSGVTQTPKHLITATGQRVTLRCSPRSGDLSVYWYQQSLDQGLQFLIQYYNGEERAKGNILERFSAQQFPDLHSELNLSSLELGDSALYFCASSVVALGASQSSYNEQFFGPGTRLTVL.

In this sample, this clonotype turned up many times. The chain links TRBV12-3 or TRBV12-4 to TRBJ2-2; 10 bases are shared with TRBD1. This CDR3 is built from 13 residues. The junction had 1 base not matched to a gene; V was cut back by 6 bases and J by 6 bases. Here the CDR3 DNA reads TGTGCCAGCAGCGGGACAGGGGCCGGGGAGCTGTTTTTT. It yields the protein CASSGTGAGELFF.

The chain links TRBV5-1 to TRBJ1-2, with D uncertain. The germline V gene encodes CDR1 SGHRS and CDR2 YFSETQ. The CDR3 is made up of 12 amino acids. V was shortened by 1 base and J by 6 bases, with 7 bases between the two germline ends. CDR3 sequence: CASSLNTNGYTF. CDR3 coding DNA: TGCGCCAGCAGCTTGAACACGAATGGCTACACCTTC.

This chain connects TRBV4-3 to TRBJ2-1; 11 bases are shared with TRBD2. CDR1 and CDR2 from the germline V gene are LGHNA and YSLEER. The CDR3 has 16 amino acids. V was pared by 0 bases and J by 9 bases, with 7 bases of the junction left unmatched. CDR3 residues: CASSQDASGRYGEQFF. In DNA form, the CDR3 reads TGCGCCAGCAGCCAAGACGCTAGCGGGAGGTACGGTGAGCAGTTCTTC.

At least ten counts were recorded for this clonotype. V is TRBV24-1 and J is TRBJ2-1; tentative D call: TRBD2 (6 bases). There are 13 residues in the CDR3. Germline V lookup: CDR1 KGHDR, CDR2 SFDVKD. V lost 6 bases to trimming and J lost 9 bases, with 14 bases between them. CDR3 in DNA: TGTGCCACCAGTAGACTAGGAGGGGCTGAGCAGTTCTTC. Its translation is CATSRLGGAEQFF.

The CDR3: CASSQLAGPTDTQYF. The CDR3 nucleotides read TGCGCCAGCAGCCAACTAGCGGGACCCACAGATACGCAGTATTTT. The chain links TRBV4-1 to TRBJ2-3; 9 nucleotides agree with TRBD2. V lost 2 bases to trimming and J lost 2 bases; unmatched junction nucleotides: 2. CDR1 MGHRA and CDR2 YSYEKL come from the germline V gene. CDR3 length equals 15 residues.

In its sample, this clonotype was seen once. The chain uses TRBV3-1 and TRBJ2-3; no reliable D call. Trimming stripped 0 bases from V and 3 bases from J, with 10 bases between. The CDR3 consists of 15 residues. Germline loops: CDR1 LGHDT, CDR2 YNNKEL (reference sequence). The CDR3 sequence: CASSQDLIRTDTQYF. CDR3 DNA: TGTGCCAGCAGCCAAGATCTGATCCGGACAGATACGCAGTATTTT.

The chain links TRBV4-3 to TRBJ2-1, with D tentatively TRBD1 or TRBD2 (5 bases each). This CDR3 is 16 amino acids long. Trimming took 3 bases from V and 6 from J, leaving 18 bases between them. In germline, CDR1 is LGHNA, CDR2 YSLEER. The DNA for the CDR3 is TGCGCCAGCAGCCAGTTAAGAGGGGATGGAGGCAATGAGCAGTTCTTC. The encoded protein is CASSQLRGDGGNEQFF.

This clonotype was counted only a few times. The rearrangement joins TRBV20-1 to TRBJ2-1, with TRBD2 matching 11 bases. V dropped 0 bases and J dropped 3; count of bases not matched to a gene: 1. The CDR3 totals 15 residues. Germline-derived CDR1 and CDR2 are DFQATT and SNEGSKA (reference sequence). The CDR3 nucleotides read TGCAGTGCTAGAGATGGGACTAGCGGCTACAATGAGCAGTTCTTC. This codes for CSARDGTSGYNEQFF.

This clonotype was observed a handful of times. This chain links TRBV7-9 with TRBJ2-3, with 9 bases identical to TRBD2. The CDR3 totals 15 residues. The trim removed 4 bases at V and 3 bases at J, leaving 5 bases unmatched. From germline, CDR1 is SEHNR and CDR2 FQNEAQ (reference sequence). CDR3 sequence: CASSSRREGTDTQYF. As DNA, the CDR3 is TGTGCCAGCAGCTCGCGGCGGGAGGGAACAGATACGCAGTATTTT.

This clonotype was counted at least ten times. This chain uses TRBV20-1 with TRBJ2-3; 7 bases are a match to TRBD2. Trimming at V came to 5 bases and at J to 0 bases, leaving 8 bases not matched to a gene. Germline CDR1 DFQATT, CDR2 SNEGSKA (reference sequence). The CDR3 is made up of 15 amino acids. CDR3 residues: CSALNGGSSTDTQYF. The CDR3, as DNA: TGCAGTGCTCTGAACGGGGGGAGCAGCACAGATACGCAGTATTTT.

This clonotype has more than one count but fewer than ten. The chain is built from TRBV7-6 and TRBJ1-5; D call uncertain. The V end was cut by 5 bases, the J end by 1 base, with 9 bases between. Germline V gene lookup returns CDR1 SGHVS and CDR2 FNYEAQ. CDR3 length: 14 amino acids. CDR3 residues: CASSPHTSNQPQHF. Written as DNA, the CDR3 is TGTGCCAGCAGCCCCCACACCAGCAATCAGCCCCAGCATTTT.

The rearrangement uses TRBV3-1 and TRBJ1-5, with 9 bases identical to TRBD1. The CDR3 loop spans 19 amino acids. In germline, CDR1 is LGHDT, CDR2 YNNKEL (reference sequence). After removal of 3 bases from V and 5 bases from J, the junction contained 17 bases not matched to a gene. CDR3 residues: CASSHAPFPGQGTYQPQHF. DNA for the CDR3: TGTGCCAGCAGCCATGCTCCTTTTCCGGGACAGGGAACCTATCAGCCCCAGCATTTT. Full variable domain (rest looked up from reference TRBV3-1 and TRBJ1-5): DTAVSQTPKYLVTQMGNDKSIKCEQNLGHDTMYWYKQDSKKFLKIMFSYNNKELIINETVPNRFSPKSPDKAHLNLHINSLELGDSAVYFCASSHAPFPGQGTYQPQHFGDGTRLSIL.

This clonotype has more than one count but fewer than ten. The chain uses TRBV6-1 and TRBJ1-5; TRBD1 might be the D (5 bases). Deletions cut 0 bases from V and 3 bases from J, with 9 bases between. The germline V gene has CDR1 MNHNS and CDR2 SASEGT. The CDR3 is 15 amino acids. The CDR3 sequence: CASSEARGHNQPQHF. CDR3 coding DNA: TGTGCCAGCAGTGAAGCGCGGGGCCACAATCAGCCCCAGCATTTT.

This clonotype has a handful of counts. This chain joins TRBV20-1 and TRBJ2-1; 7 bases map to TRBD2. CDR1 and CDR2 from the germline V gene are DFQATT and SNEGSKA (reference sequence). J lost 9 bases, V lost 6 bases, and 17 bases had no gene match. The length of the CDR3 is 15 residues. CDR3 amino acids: CSAQLRGGTIPEQFF. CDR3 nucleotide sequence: TGCAGTGCACAGTTACGCGGGGGTACAATTCCTGAGCAGTTCTTC.

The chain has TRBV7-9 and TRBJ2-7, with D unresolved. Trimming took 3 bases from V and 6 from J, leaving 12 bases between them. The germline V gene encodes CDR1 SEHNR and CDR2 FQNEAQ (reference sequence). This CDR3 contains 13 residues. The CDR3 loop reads CASSFDSPSEQYF. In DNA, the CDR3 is TGTGCCAGCAGCTTTGATAGCCCCAGCGAGCAGTACTTC. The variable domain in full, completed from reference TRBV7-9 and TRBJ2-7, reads DTGVSQNPRHKITKRGQNVTFRCDPISEHNRLYWYRQTLGQGPEFLTYFQNEAQLEKSRLLSDRFSAERPKGSFSTLEIQRTEQGDSAMYLCASSFDSPSEQYFGPGTRLTVT.

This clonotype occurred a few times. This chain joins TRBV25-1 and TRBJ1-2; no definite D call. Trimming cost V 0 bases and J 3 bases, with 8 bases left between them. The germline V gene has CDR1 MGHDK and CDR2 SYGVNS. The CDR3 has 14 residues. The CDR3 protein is CASSEYGQHYGYTF. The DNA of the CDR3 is TGTGCCAGCAGTGAATACGGGCAGCACTATGGCTACACCTTC.